The 3 T cell receptor beta chains given below trace back to one sample, sequenced in a study of radiation and T cells in renal cell carcinoma. The protocol was immunoSEQ multiplex PCR, while the TCRdb copy is restricted to in-frame clones and leaves out a portion. The sample comprises 150,000 or so clones, around 89% of which are singletons, and 4.1% rests with the top ten. Time point in this sample: baseline pretreatment blood. The sample's treatment: 15 Gy SBRT to primary tumor, nephrectomy 4 weeks later. The sequencing used blood, collected from a patient whose treatment included radiotherapy and nephrectomy. These receptors were collected from a woman in her 70s with renal cell carcinoma.

The V call is TRBV5-4, the J call TRBJ2-1; TRBD2 matches at 11 bases. Germline values: CDR1 SGHNT, CDR2 YYREEE (reference sequence). The CDR3 length is 16 residues. V was pared by 0 bases and J by 4 bases, with 3 bases of the junction left unmatched. The CDR3 DNA sequence: TGTGCCAGCAGCTTGGGAGGACTAGCGGGTTACAATGAGCAGTTCTTC. Translation: CASSLGGLAGYNEQFF.

This chain uses TRBV6-1 with TRBJ1-6; D remains ambiguous. From germline, CDR1 is MNHNS and CDR2 SASEGT. Trimming cost V 7 bases and J 2 bases, with 9 bases left between them. This CDR3 is built from 14 residues. The DNA of the CDR3 is TGTGCCAGCACGGGCCTCCCCTATAATTCACCCCTCCACTTT. Its translation is CASTGLPYNSPLHF.

The gene calls are TRBV5-6 and TRBJ1-2; the D gene is possibly TRBD1 (5 bases). With 2 bases removed from V and 2 bases from J, the gap between germline ends came to 16 bases. The CDR3 is 16 residues long. The V gene's germline CDR1 is SGHDT and CDR2 YYEEEE. The CDR3 here is CASSFWSGTENYGYTF. CDR3 DNA sequence: TGTGCCAGCAGCTTTTGGTCTGGGACCGAGAACTATGGCTACACCTTC.